The T cell receptor (beta chain) described here comes from a study of T cell responses to AZD1222 COVID-19 vaccine. The CDR3 runs to 14 residues. The V gene's germline CDR1 is SGHRS and CDR2 YFSETQ. V dropped 0 bases and J dropped 4 bases, with 10 bases sitting between them. Profiled with immunoSEQ multiplex PCR; TCRdb holds only in-frame clones, not every one. The profile shows 150,000 to 250,000 clones, approximately 89% of them singletons. Sequences were derived from peripheral blood, sampled 28 days after the second AZD1222 dose. The chain links TRBV5-1 to TRBJ1-2, with D possibly matching TRBD1 (5 bases). The TCR was taken from an adult who received the AZD1222 COVID-19 vaccine. CDR3 region: CASSLAEGRYGYTF. Here the CDR3 DNA reads TGCGCCAGCAGCTTGGCCGAGGGGCGCTATGGCTACACCTTC.